The 9 T cell receptor beta chains reported below all come from one sample, sequenced in a study of shared clonotypes between healthy human individuals. Sequenced by immunoSEQ multiplex PCR; TCRdb stores in-frame clones only, minus some. The sample carries millions of clones, around nine tenths recorded once. What was sequenced was naive CD4+ T cells sorted from blood. Indicated subset: CD45RA+ positively selected. These receptors were obtained from a man younger than 35 in good health.

J is TRBJ2-7 and V is TRBV18; D is possibly TRBD1 (6 bases). V lost 6 bases, J lost 0 bases, and 12 bases lay in between. This CDR3 has 14 amino acids. CDR1 and CDR2 from the germline V gene are KGHSH and LQKENI. CDR3 protein: CASSQGHVSYEQYF. The CDR3 region has the DNA TGTGCCAGCTCGCAGGGACACGTCTCCTACGAGCAGTACTTC.

The rearrangement uses TRBV15 and TRBJ2-7; D possibly corresponds to TRBD1 (5 bases). The germline V gene has CDR1 LNHNV and CDR2 YYDKDF (reference sequence). Trimming cost V 5 bases and J 2 bases, with 19 bases left between them. The CDR3 length is 16 residues. Here the CDR3 DNA reads TGTGCCACCAGCTCAGCGCCTGCAGGGTTGCCCTACGAGCAGTACTTC. Its translation is CATSSAPAGLPYEQYF.

This clone showed up just once. In the same sample, other DNA sequences code for this CDR3. The chain combines TRBV2 with TRBJ1-3; 7 bases line up with TRBD1. The CDR3 contains 14 residues. The J segment lost 4 bases and the V segment lost 6 bases, leaving 6 bases of the junction unmatched. CDR1 is SNHLY, CDR2 FYNNEI, per germline. The CDR3 DNA is TGTGCCAGCAGCCCGACAGGGAACGGAAACACCATATATTTT. This gives the protein CASSPTGNGNTIYF.

The chain combines TRBV27 with TRBJ2-5, with 8 bases aligning to TRBD1. The end of the DNA is better explained by TRBJ2-7, so the J call may be wrong. CDR1 and CDR2 (germline): MNHEY, SMNVEV (reference sequence). The CDR3 runs to 13 residues. In DNA form, the CDR3 reads TGTGCCAGCAGTAGACAGGGGACCTACGAGCAGTACTTC. Protein product: CASSRQGTYEQYF.

The chain uses TRBV28 and TRBJ2-6; tentative D call: TRBD2 (5 bases). The CDR3 is 17 amino acids. V was cut by 7 bases and J by 1 base, with 17 bases left in between. CDR1 is MDHEN and CDR2 is SYDVKM in the germline V gene. This chain's CDR3 is CASTPTGSFSGANVLTF. The DNA for the CDR3 is TGTGCCAGCACCCCCACGGGATCTTTTTCTGGGGCCAACGTCCTGACTTTC.

This clone was seen just once. This same CDR3 is encoded by further DNA sequences in the sample. The gene calls are TRBV7-2 and TRBJ2-7; TRBD2 matches at 12 bases. This CDR3 has 14 residues. Germline lookup yields CDR1 SGHTA and CDR2 FQGNSA. V was clipped by 5 bases and J by 3 bases; unmatched bases: 2. The CDR3 reads CASSRTSGDYEQYF. CDR3 nucleotide sequence: TGTGCCAGCAGCAGGACTAGCGGGGACTACGAGCAGTACTTC.

This rearrangement joins TRBV27 to TRBJ1-2; the D gene is possibly TRBD1 (6 bases). The germline V gene encodes CDR1 MNHEY and CDR2 SMNVEV (reference sequence). The CDR3 loop spans 19 amino acids. V was shortened by 6 bases and J by 4 bases, with 30 bases between the two germline ends. The CDR3 sequence: CASSDTVLRGGAALYGYTF. The DNA for the CDR3 is TGTGCCAGCAGCGACACCGTCCTCCGAGGGGGGGCCGCTCTCTATGGCTACACCTTC.

The V and J genes are TRBV20-1 and TRBJ2-7; D gene uncertain. CDR3 size: 11 residues. Germline CDR1 is DFQATT and CDR2 is SNEGSKA (reference sequence). The CDR3 here is CSVPAGYEQYF. CDR3 DNA sequence: TGCAGCGTACCTGCAGGCTACGAGCAGTACTTC.

This CDR3 reads CAPPGGETQYF. In DNA form, the CDR3 reads TGTGCCCCCCCGGGGGGGGAGACCCAGTACTTC. The J gene is TRBJ2-5, the V gene TRBV28, with 8 bases matching TRBD2. Germline V lookup: CDR1 MDHEN, CDR2 SYDVKM. V shed 11 bases, J shed 5 bases, and the junction held 4 bases outside the gene matches. The CDR3 consists of 11 residues.